The entry below gives a single T cell receptor (beta chain) sequence along with its context. Its target is not known. Terminally differentiated effector memory CD45RA+ cells were left out of the naive CD8 fraction, which was CD45RO-negative and positively selected for CCR7. The data belong to a study of shared clonotypes between healthy human individuals. General observations from the study: Sharing across four donors was highest in naive CD4 (roughly 5%) and lowest in memory CD8 (roughly 0.4%). Generally, naive subsets (rather than memory subsets) showed larger estimated richness.

CDR3 length equals 16 residues. CDR1 is SGDLS, CDR2 YYNGEE, per germline. J lost 1 base, V lost 3 bases, and 9 bases had no gene match. Using immunoSEQ multiplex PCR, the repertoire was profiled, and TCRdb retains in-frame clones only, with some absent. The table shows nearly 2 million clones, with about 95% occurring only once. This sequence joins TRBV9 and TRBJ2-7, with 8 bases fitting TRBD1. The sequence was obtained from a man younger than 35 in good health. Sample: naive CD8+ T cells sorted from blood. For the CDR3, the DNA is TGTGCCAGCAGCGGCGACCAGGGGACAGGTTCCTACGAGCAGTACTTC. This codes for CASSGDQGTGSYEQYF.